These T cell receptor beta chains were read from a single sample in a study of shared clonotypes between healthy human individuals. Generated by immunoSEQ multiplex PCR, the TCRdb table keeps only in-frame clones and is missing some. This sample has over a million clones, with around 98.5% found just once. Sequencing was done on a sample of naive CD4+ T cells sorted from blood. Receptors were obtained from a man aged 25-40 years in good health. Each CDR3 is given with its conserved first and last residue. A D gene is named only where the DNA matches it firmly. The listing skips clone size in some rows; elsewhere it reads once, few, many or a size class.

v_gene,d_gene,j_gene,abundance,CDR3nt,CDR3aa
TRBV11-3,.,TRBJ1-1,.,TGTGCCAGCAGCTCACCGTCCAGGGAGGGAGAAACTGAAGCTTTCTTT,CASSSPSREGETEAFF
TRBV9,.,TRBJ2-2,.,TGTGCCAGCAGCGTAGGGACAGCACACACCGGGGAGCTGTTTTTT,CASSVGTAHTGELFF
TRBV11-2,.,TRBJ1-2,once,TGTGCCAGCAGCTTGCCCACAGGAGCCTCTAACTATGGCTACACCTTC,CASSLPTGASNYGYTF
TRBV7-8,.,TRBJ2-1,.,TGTGCCAGCAGACGGACAGAACACAATGAGCAGTTCTTC,CASRRTEHNEQFF
TRBV19,.,TRBJ2-1,.,TGTGCCAGTAGTAAGGGCCCTGAGCAGTTCTTC,CASSKGPEQFF
TRBV7-3,.,TRBJ2-2,.,TGTGCCAGCAGCTTGACAGCGTCTCTCGGGGAGCTGTTTTTT,CASSLTASLGELFF
TRBV20-1,.,TRBJ2-3,.,TGCAGAATATATCGGGCAGATACGCAGTATTTT,CRIYRADTQYF
TRBV27,TRBD1,TRBJ1-1,.,TGTGCCAGCAGTTTACGGGATAGGACAGGGGGTACTGAAGCTTTCTTT,CASSLRDRTGGTEAFF
TRBV28,TRBD2,TRBJ2-5,.,TGTGCCATTAATCGGGGGGGGGCACGAGAGACCCAGTACTTC,CAINRGGARETQYF
TRBV6-5,.,TRBJ2-3,.,TGTGCCAGCAGTTATCAGCACACAGATACGCAGTATTTT,CASSYQHTDTQYF
TRBV5-4,TRBD1,TRBJ1-1,.,TGTGCCAGCAGCTCCCGACAGGGGGCTAAATCTGAAGCTTTCTTT,CASSSRQGAKSEAFF
TRBV9,TRBD2,TRBJ2-2,.,TGTGCCAGCAGCGTAGCTAGCGGGCCACCGAACACCGGGGAGCTGTTTTTT,CASSVASGPPNTGELFF
TRBV5-4,TRBD1,TRBJ1-1,once,TGTGCCAGCAGCTTGGAACAGGGGGCCCTGAACACTGAAGCTTTCTTT,CASSLEQGALNTEAFF
TRBV5-5,.,TRBJ2-3,.,TGTGCCAGCAGCCCCGACGGATTCACAGATACGCAGTATTTT,CASSPDGFTDTQYF
TRBV7-9,.,TRBJ1-4,.,TGTGCCAGCAGTCTCGGCCATGAAAAACTGTTTTTT,CASSLGHEKLFF
TRBV18,TRBD2,TRBJ2-1,.,TGTGCCAGCTCACCCCGGGCTAGCGGATATAACAATGAGCAGTTCTTC,CASSPRASGYNNEQFF
TRBV4-1,.,TRBJ1-4,.,TGCGCCAGCAGCCTTCCCATGCACAGGGATCTGTTTTTT,CASSLPMHRDLFF
TRBV5-4,TRBD2,TRBJ2-3,.,TGTGCCAGCAGCTTAGTACTAGCGGGCACAGATACGCAGTATTTT,CASSLVLAGTDTQYF
TRBV5-4,.,TRBJ1-2,.,TGTGCCAGCAGCTTGGATCCATATGGCTACACCTTC,CASSLDPYGYTF
TRBV7-9,TRBD2,TRBJ2-1,.,TGTGCCAGCAGCACAAGGGCGGGAGAGGTCCATGAGCAGTTCTTC,CASSTRAGEVHEQFF
TRBV10-2,.,TRBJ2-2,.,TGCGCCAGCAGTGAGTTGTGGGACGGGGAGCTGTTTTTT,CASSELWDGELFF
TRBV4-1,.,TRBJ1-5,.,TGCGCCAGCAGCCCGGTAGGCGGGTTTCGCAATCAGCCCCAGCATTTT,CASSPVGGFRNQPQHF
TRBV6-5,.,TRBJ1-4,.,TGTGCCAGCAGTGACGGACAGCCAGAAAAACTGTTTTTT,CASSDGQPEKLFF
TRBV6-5,TRBD1,TRBJ1-2,.,TGTGCCAGCAGTCCGCCGGGACAGGGGAACTATGGCTACACCTTC,CASSPPGQGNYGYTF
TRBV7-8,.,TRBJ1-5,.,TGTGCCAGCAGCACCAAGGCCGGGACAAACATTAATCAGCCCCAGCATTTT,CASSTKAGTNINQPQHF
TRBV28,.,TRBJ1-4,.,TGTGCCAGCACCCCTTTTTCGGGGGCGCGGGGCATATCTGAAAAACTGTTTTTT,CASTPFSGARGISEKLFF
TRBV27,.,TRBJ2-7,.,TGTGCCGAGAAAACCTACGAGCAGTACTTC,CAEKTYEQYF
TRBV18,.,TRBJ2-3,.,TGTGCCAGCTCACCAGACCACGATACGCAGTATTTT,CASSPDHDTQYF
TRBV7-9,TRBD1,TRBJ2-1,.,TGTGCCAGCAGCTCCGGGACAGGGCCCTACAATGAGCAGTTCTTC,CASSSGTGPYNEQFF
TRBV7-9,.,TRBJ1-1,.,TGTGCCAGCAGCTTCCGCCGGGACACTGAAGCTTTCTTT,CASSFRRDTEAFF
TRBV18,.,TRBJ2-5,.,TGTGCCAGCTCACCACCCACTAGCCGGGAGACCCAGTACTTC,CASSPPTSRETQYF
TRBV9,.,TRBJ2-3,.,TGTGCCAGCAGCGTTGGGGTAGTTGGAGATACGCAGTATTTT,CASSVGVVGDTQYF
TRBV19,.,TRBJ2-1,.,TGTGCCAGTAGTATCCCCCCAGCACCTGAGCAGTTCTTC,CASSIPPAPEQFF
TRBV21-1,.,TRBJ1-2,.,TGTGCCAGCAGCAATGACCCCCGGGGGGGCTACACCTTC,CASSNDPRGGYTF
TRBV5-4,TRBD2,TRBJ2-7,.,TGTGCCAGCAGCCCCGGACTAGCGGATACCTACGAGCAGTACTTC,CASSPGLADTYEQYF